This TCR beta chain emerged from a study of blood T cell repertoires in COVID-19. Study summary: Samples taken during acute and convalescent COVID-19 were collected in the United States, Italy and Spain. Nucleic acid was either cDNA or gDNA, and it came from T cells, B-cell-depleted T cells, or PBMCs.

How the authors handled the data: Cell counts per sample came from amplifying reference gene primers. Clones were sequenced by immunoSEQ multiplex PCR, and TCRdb holds only the in-frame ones, with some missing. Clone size and the V and J calls come from that table; the DNA yielded D and trimming. The table lists about 62,000 clones, around 90% of them singletons. Per the germline V gene, CDR1 is MNHNY and CDR2 is SVGAGI (reference sequence). V lost 6 bases and J lost 6; bases outside the gene matches: 13. The CDR3 covers 16 residues. The sample comprised peripheral blood. The source of this sequence is a human donor in a cohort sampled during active COVID-19. The rearrangement links TRBV6-6 to TRBJ2-1; 8 positions agree with TRBD2. CDR3 sequence reads: CASRPPLAGGSNEQFF. The CDR3 bases are TGTGCCAGCAGGCCCCCGCTAGCGGGCGGGAGCAATGAGCAGTTCTTC.